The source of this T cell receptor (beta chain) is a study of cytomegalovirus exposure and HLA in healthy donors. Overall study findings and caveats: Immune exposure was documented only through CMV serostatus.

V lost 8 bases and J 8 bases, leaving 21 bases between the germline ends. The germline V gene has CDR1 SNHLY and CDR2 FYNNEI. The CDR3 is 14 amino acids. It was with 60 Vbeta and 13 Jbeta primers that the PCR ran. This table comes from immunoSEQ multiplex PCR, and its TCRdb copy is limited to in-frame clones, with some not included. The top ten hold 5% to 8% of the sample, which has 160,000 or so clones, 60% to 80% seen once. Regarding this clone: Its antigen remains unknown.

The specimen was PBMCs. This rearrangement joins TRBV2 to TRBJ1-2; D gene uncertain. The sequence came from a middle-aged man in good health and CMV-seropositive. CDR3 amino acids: CASATLPPGEGYTF. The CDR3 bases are TGTGCCAGCGCAACCCTACCGCCCGGAGAGGGCTACACCTTC.